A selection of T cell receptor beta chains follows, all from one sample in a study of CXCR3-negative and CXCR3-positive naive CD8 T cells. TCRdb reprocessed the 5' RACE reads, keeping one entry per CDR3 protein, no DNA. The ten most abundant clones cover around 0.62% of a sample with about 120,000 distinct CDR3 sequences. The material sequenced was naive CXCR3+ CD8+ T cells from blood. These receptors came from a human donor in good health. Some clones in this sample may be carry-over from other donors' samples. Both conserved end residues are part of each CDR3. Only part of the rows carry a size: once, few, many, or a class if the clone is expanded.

CASSQGGEGTEAFF,NA,TRBV4-2,TRBJ1-1
CASSRTGTNTEAFF,NA,TRBV25-1,TRBJ1-1
CASSLVWASGSTYEQYF,NA,TRBV5-1,TRBJ2-7
CSVEADSETYEQYF,NA,TRBV29-1,TRBJ2-7
CASSQERELEDEQFF,NA,TRBV4-1,TRBJ2-1
CASSEGKGGETQYF,NA,TRBV6-1,TRBJ2-5
CASTPGRGPYEQYF,NA,TRBV28,TRBJ2-7
CASSPRESYEQYF,NA,TRBV4-2,TRBJ2-7
CASSPRTGYSNQPQHF,NA,TRBV27,TRBJ1-5
CASSSDRGELFF,NA,TRBV12-3/TRBV12-4,TRBJ1-4
CASSLEATGTGVYEQYF,NA,TRBV14,TRBJ2-7
CASRAQGWELFF,NA,TRBV6-2/TRBV6-3,TRBJ2-2
CASSSTGLIYGYTF,NA,TRBV13,TRBJ1-2
CASSLGGYGEQYF,NA,TRBV7-2,TRBJ2-7
CSVEGMGPGDNYGYTF,NA,TRBV29-1,TRBJ1-2
CASSEEGPYGYTF,NA,TRBV19,TRBJ1-2
CSVTNMNTEAFF,NA,TRBV29-1,TRBJ1-1
CASSWFYEQYF,NA,TRBV11-2,TRBJ2-7
CASRSGTRNTGELFF,NA,TRBV7-9,TRBJ2-2
CASSLQGERGRNYNEQFF,NA,TRBV7-2,TRBJ2-1
CASSESAAETQYF,NA,TRBV2,TRBJ2-5
CASSTKGGLVEAFF,NA,TRBV6-5,TRBJ1-1
CASSLTKGLGNTEAFF,NA,TRBV6-2/TRBV6-3,TRBJ1-1
CASSLGLGPRDEQYF,NA,TRBV11-2,TRBJ2-7
CASLLTGDSYNEQFF,NA,TRBV18,TRBJ2-1
CASSLGPTGPSYEQYF,NA,TRBV7-2,TRBJ2-7
CASSSPLAGAYEQYF,NA,TRBV7-9,TRBJ2-7
CSVDAPTGGPGNDLSYGYTF,NA,TRBV29-1,TRBJ1-2
CASSSRLSYEQYF,NA,TRBV6-5,TRBJ2-7
CASSATQGATNEKLFF,NA,TRBV3-1,TRBJ1-4
CASSEREGSFSYEQYF,NA,TRBV7-6,TRBJ2-7
CSARPLTGINYGYTF,medium-sized,TRBV20-1,TRBJ1-2
CASSLGNTGQRYGYTF,NA,TRBV12-3/TRBV12-4,TRBJ1-2